This TCR beta chain was obtained from a study of T cell changes during pregnancy in multiple sclerosis. Looked up from germline, CDR1 is PRHDT and CDR2 is FYEKMQ (reference sequence). The CDR3 is 13 amino acids. V was clipped by 1 base and J by 8 bases, with 11 bases between them. Measured with immunoSEQ multiplex PCR; TCRdb has only the in-frame clones, and not every one. The sample records under 35,000 clones, 87% being singletons. This receptor was identified in a female donor with multiple sclerosis, enrolled in a pregnancy study. The rearrangement uses TRBV13 and TRBJ1-2; no firm D call. Sequencing used CD8+ T cells from peripheral blood mononuclear cells, obtained before pregnancy. In nucleotides, the CDR3 is TGTGCCAGCAGCTTAGACGACCGGAGGGGCTACACCTTC. This sequence encodes CASSLDDRRGYTF.